A selection of T cell receptor beta chains follows, all from one sample in a study of blood T cell repertoires in COVID-19. Here immunoSEQ multiplex PCR was the method, and the copy in TCRdb shows in-frame clones only, minus some. The table records about 390,000 clones, more than 70% of them present only once. The sequenced sample was peripheral blood. All receptors come from a woman aged 55-70 years with COVID-19, enrolled during active disease. Both conserved end residues are part of each CDR3. Fields, in order: J gene, V gene, D gene, clone size, CDR3 DNA, CDR3 protein. D genes are given only for firm matches. Size is omitted from some rows. Given values are once, few, many or a class for expanded clones.

TRBJ1-4 TRBV29-1 - - TGCAGCGTGAAGGGAGGGGCAACTAATGAAAAACTGTTTTTT CSVKGGATNEKLFF
TRBJ2-4 TRBV19 - - TGTGCCAGTAGCACCACAGATATTAAAAACATTCAGTACTTC CASSTTDIKNIQYF
TRBJ1-5 TRBV19 TRBD1 - TGTGCCAGTAGTACAGGGGGCGGTCAGCCCCAGCATTTT CASSTGGGQPQHF
TRBJ1-2 TRBV3-1/TRBV3-2 - - TGTGCCAGCAGCCCCCAAGGCGGTGGCTACACCTTC CASSPQGGGYTF
TRBJ2-5 TRBV5-1 - - TGCGCCAGCAGCTTGGGACAGTCCGAGACCCAGTACTTC CASSLGQSETQYF
TRBJ1-2 TRBV28 TRBD1 - TGTGCCAGCACCGTGGACAGGGCGTCATTAGGCTACACCTTC CASTVDRASLGYTF
TRBJ1-1 TRBV5-4 - - TGTGCCAGCAGCTTGGAACAGGTGGGGACTGAAGCTTTCTTT CASSLEQVGTEAFF
TRBJ2-2 TRBV7-3 - few TGTGCCAGCAGCTTAAGCTTGGGACAGAACACCGGGGAGCTGTTTTTT CASSLSLGQNTGELFF
TRBJ1-1 TRBV9 - - TGTGCCAGCAGCGCCACAGTTATGAACACTGAAGCTTTCTTT CASSATVMNTEAFF
TRBJ2-7 TRBV14 TRBD1 - TGTGCCAGCAGCCACGGACAGGGCTACGAGCAGTACTTC CASSHGQGYEQYF
TRBJ2-1 TRBV9 - - TGTGCCAGCAGCGCATATCCCGGGGGGCGGAATGAGCAGTTCTTC CASSAYPGGRNEQFF
TRBJ1-6 TRBV11-2 TRBD1 - TGTGCCAGCAGCTGGGACAGGGATTCACCCCTCCACTTT CASSWDRDSPLHF
TRBJ2-2 TRBV19 TRBD1 - TGTGCCAGTAGTTCACATAGGACAGGGAAGAACACCGGGGAGCTGTTTTTT CASSSHRTGKNTGELFF
TRBJ1-1 TRBV7-2 - once TGTGCCAGCAGTTTACAGGGAAACACTGAAGCTTTCTTT CASSLQGNTEAFF
TRBJ2-2 TRBV19 TRBD2 - TGTGCCAGTAGTATACCGGGACTAGCGGGGGTCACCGGGGAGCTGTTTTTT CASSIPGLAGVTGELFF
TRBJ1-2 TRBV28 - - TGTGCCAGCAGTCCGACCGAACCGCGGGGCTACACCTTC CASSPTEPRGYTF
TRBJ1-4 TRBV2 - - TGTGCCAGCAGTGAATTGCGGGGAGCTGGAAAACTGTTTTTT CASSELRGAGKLFF
TRBJ2-3 TRBV5-1 - - TGCGCCAGCAGCGGGGACACTGGCACAGATACGCAGTATTTT CASSGDTGTDTQYF
TRBJ1-2 TRBV4-1 - once TGCGCCAGCAGCCAAGTGGGGTCGGGGGGCGCTTTGGAACGATATGGCTACACCTTC CASSQVGSGGALERYGYTF
TRBJ1-2 TRBV11-2 TRBD1 - TGTGCCAGCAGCCCCCGACAGGGCGATGGCTACACCTTC CASSPRQGDGYTF
TRBJ2-1 TRBV10-3 - once TGTGCCATCAGTGAGTCGGTGAGGGGGGGTGAGCAGTTCTTC CAISESVRGGEQFF
TRBJ2-7 TRBV6-4 - - TGTGCCAGCAATCGACAGGCCAGCTCCTACGAGCAGTACTTC CASNRQASSYEQYF
TRBJ1-1 TRBV7-9 - - TGTGCCAGCAGCTTAGTATGGGGGCTGAACACTGAAGCTTTCTTT CASSLVWGLNTEAFF
TRBJ2-2 TRBV5-6 - many TGTGCCAGCAGCTTTGGGATGTGGGGGGAAATCGGCGGGGAGCTGTTTTTT CASSFGMWGEIGGELFF
TRBJ2-5 TRBV5-1 - - TGCGCCAGCAGCTTGGAAGGGGCGAGAGAGACCCAGTACTTC CASSLEGARETQYF
TRBJ1-1 TRBV5-5 - - TGTGCCAGCAGCTCCCTGACAGTGAACACTGAAGCTTTCTTT CASSSLTVNTEAFF
TRBJ2-2 TRBV28 TRBD1 - TGTGCCAGCACCTACAGGGGGCGGCCCACCGGGGAGCTGTTTTTT CASTYRGRPTGELFF
TRBJ1-6 TRBV9 - - TGTGCCAGCCGTGGGGGGGCAAGTTCTAATTCACCCCTCCACTTT CASRGGASSNSPLHF
TRBJ1-1 TRBV7-9 - - TGTGCCAGCAGCCTAGGGCAGTCGAACACTGAAGCTTTCTTT CASSLGQSNTEAFF
TRBJ1-2 TRBV9 TRBD1 - TGTGCCAGCAGCGCGACAGGGGATGGCTACACCTTC CASSATGDGYTF
TRBJ2-2 TRBV5-1 TRBD2 - TGCGCCAGCAGCCTAATAGCGGGGGGCGACACCGGGGAGCTGTTTTTT CASSLIAGGDTGELFF
TRBJ1-1 TRBV23-1 - - TGCGCCAGCAGTCAAGAGGGCACGGGGGTGAACACTGAAGCTTTCTTT CASSQEGTGVNTEAFF
TRBJ1-5 TRBV6-5 - - TGTGCCAGCAGTCGGCCGGGGATGGGCAATCAGCCCCAGCATTTT CASSRPGMGNQPQHF
TRBJ1-2 TRBV5-5 - - TGTGCCAGCAGCTTCGACAGGTCTAACTATGGCTACACCTTC CASSFDRSNYGYTF
TRBJ2-6 TRBV7-9 - - TGTGCCAGCTCCCCAGGCGGGAAAGCCTCTGGGGCCAACGTCCTGACTTTC CASSPGGKASGANVLTF
TRBJ2-5 TRBV4-2 TRBD2 - TGTGCCAGCAGCCCAGCCGGGGGGGAACTGCAAGAGACCCAGTACTTC CASSPAGGELQETQYF
TRBJ2-7 TRBV10-1 - - TGCGCCAGCAGCCCCGACAGGTACGAGCAGTACTTC CASSPDRYEQYF
TRBJ2-7 TRBV2 TRBD1 - TGTGCCAGCAGAGGACAGGGCTCCTACGAGCAGTACTTC CASRGQGSYEQYF